This entry is about one T cell receptor beta chain. No cognate antigen has been identified for it. Nothing much larger sits one base from this clone, and base qualities are not available. Flow cytometry confirmed the purity of CD4+ and CD8+ cells that had been isolated by positive magnetic bead selection on an AutoMACS. Initial screening for clonal expansions relied on flow cytometry with a TCR V beta antibody panel, after which sorted CD8+ fractions underwent TCRB deep sequencing for characterization. Peripheral blood mononuclear cells were obtained using density gradient separation with Ficoll-Paque PLUS. DNA was extracted from CD4-enriched, CD8-enriched or PBMC samples with Nucleospin Tissue or Tissue XS kits and quantified with a Qubit 2.0 fluorometer. TCRB CDR3 sequencing used the immunoSEQ assay on genomic DNA. As for the authors' bioinformatics: Only a few patient CD8+ clones larger than 1% matched published virus-specific TCRB sequences when compared against them. Analyses were restricted to productive TCRB rearrangements. A clone was defined by a unique TCRB CDR3 sequence, and clonality was computed as a productive clonality index based on Shannon entropy. To calculate repertoire overlap between two samples, the template counts of each clone were considered relative to each sample's total templates. Flow cytometry-measured V-gene usage correlated with V-gene usage from TCRB sequencing, with a Spearman r of roughly 0.56. TCRdb stores this immuneACCESS table with in-frame sequences only. Part of the clones is absent; in the studies checked, under half of the shortfall reflects unresolved V genes, and no reason is known for the rest. That table gives V, J and clone size, and the DNA gave D and trimming. The sample data list about 14,000 clones, and roughly 80% of these were observed just once. The ten largest account for more than 15% of the sample.

The data were obtained in a study of somatic mutations in cytotoxic T cells in rheumatoid arthritis (dated by TCRdb to about 2017). With regard to the full study: Peripheral blood (approximately 32 ml EDTA) was collected from patients immediately after diagnosis and before any treatment began. TCRB deep sequencing covered approximately 64 patients with rheumatoid arthritis along with 20 to 25 healthy controls. Sorted V beta1+ cells also underwent TCRB sequencing, and some V beta antibody-stained T-cell populations were flow-sorted at nearly 100% purity on a FACSAria II or Sony SH800. Patients and controls did not essentially differ in median age, which was nearly identical between the groups. To characterize clonality, the study used TCRB deep sequencing while asking whether somatic mutations are carried by expanded CD8+ T-cell clones in newly diagnosed, untreated rheumatoid arthritis. What the study reported, not specific to this receptor: In about an eighth of the roughly 60 patients the largest CD8+ clone exceeded 20% of CD8+ cells, and several identical CD8+ TCRB sequences were shared between blood and synovial fluid. The slight TRBV07 underrepresentation in patients was not adjusted for multiple comparisons. An increase of CD8+ clonality with age was seen in patients (Spearman r ≈ 0.49) but not in healthy controls. It was unknown which antigens the expanded CD8+ clones targeted, and their absence from virus-specific databases did not exclude viral specificity. CD8+ T-cell clonality in rheumatoid arthritis patients was not significantly different from that in age-matched healthy controls.

Including the terminal cysteine and phenylalanine, the CDR3 comprises 12 residues. Of the read, only the CDR3 DNA is kept; its 36 bases are in frame from base 1. The sequencing input was CD8+ T cells sorted from blood. This sequence was found in an adult with rheumatoid arthritis. The sequence joins TRBV1 to TRBJ1-1; the table assigns TRBD1, which was not confirmed against the DNA. TRBV1 is annotated as a pseudogene. CDR3 sequence: CTRPRGWAEAFF. The DNA sequence is given as TGCACCAGACCCAGGGGGTGGGCTGAAGCTTTCTTT.